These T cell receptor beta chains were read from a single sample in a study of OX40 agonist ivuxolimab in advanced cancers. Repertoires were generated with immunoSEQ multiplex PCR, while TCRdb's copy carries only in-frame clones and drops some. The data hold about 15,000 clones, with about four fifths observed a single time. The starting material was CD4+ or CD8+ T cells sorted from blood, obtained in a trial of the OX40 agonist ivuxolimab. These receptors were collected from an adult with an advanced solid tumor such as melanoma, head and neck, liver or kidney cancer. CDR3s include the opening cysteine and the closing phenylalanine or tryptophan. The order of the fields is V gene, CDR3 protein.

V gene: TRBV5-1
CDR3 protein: CASSPAQETQYF

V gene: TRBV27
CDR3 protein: CASSLVLASYNEQFF

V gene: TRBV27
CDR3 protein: CASMQYLARETEAFF

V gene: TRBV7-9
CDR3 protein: CASSYLTGTSSGANVLTF

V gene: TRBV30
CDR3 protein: CAWSIQGNTIYF

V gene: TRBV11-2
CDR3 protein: CASSLVIGTPQETQYF

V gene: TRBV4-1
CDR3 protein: CASSQSITSSTDTQYF

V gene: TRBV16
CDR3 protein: CASSQSRTGRSEQYF

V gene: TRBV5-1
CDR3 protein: CASSLEGLWGRPLHF

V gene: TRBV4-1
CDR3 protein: CASSHPLQGRPQYF

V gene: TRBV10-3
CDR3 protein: CAISGRTSGRIGEQFF

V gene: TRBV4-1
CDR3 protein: CASSQVNMVSYNEQFF

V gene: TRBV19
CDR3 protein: CASSWKTGELFF

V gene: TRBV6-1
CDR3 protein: CASSLGSNYEQYF

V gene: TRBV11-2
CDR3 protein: CASSLGVGGVETQYF

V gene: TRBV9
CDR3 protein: CASSVGTNSYEQYF

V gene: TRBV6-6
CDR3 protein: CASSHHRGRTGELFF

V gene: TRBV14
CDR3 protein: CASSHRGRGDTQYF

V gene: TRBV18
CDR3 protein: CASSPGLGNQPQHF

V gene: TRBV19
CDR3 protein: CASSKTGTEETQYF

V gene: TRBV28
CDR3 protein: CASSSGTGIEKLFF